The 7 T cell receptor beta chains given below trace back to one sample, sequenced in a study of T cell changes during pregnancy in multiple sclerosis. Clones were sequenced by immunoSEQ multiplex PCR, and TCRdb holds only the in-frame ones, with some missing. The sample contains roughly 34,000 clones, roughly 88% of which appear only once. The source was peripheral blood, collected in the second trimester of pregnancy. The receptors stem from a female donor in good health, enrolled as a control in a pregnancy study.

The genes are TRBV18 and TRBJ1-1, with unresolved D. The germline V gene encodes CDR1 KGHSH and CDR2 LQKENI. V lost 4 bases to trimming and J lost 1 base, with 7 bases between them. This CDR3 comprises 13 residues. The CDR3 region has the DNA TGTGCCAGCTCACGGCAGGAGAACACTGAAGCTTTCTTT. Residues: CASSRQENTEAFF.

This chain joins TRBV5-1 and TRBJ2-5, with 9 positions matching TRBD2. The V and J ends lost 4 bases and 1 base, in that order; junction bases with no gene match: 5. The CDR3 length is 15 residues. The germline gives CDR1 SGHRS, CDR2 YFSETQ. CDR3 amino acids: CASSKGGGAQETQYF. For the CDR3, the DNA is TGCGCCAGCAGCAAGGGCGGGGGGGCCCAAGAGACCCAGTACTTC.

The rearrangement uses TRBV7-6 and TRBJ1-2; unclear D gene. V was shortened by 1 base and J by 3 bases, with 15 bases between the two germline ends. The length of the CDR3 is 16 residues. Germline loops: CDR1 SGHVS, CDR2 FNYEAQ. The CDR3 region is CASSLDPGRVHYGYTF. CDR3 bases: TGTGCCAGCAGCTTAGACCCCGGGCGGGTTCACTATGGCTACACCTTC.

The chain has TRBV7-2 and TRBJ2-5, with 7 bases matching TRBD1. J lost 1 base, V lost 3 bases, and 5 bases had no gene match. The CDR3 has 15 residues. Germline loops: CDR1 SGHTA, CDR2 FQGNSA. CDR3 bases: TGTGCCAGCAGCTTCGACAGGGCTACCCAAGAGACCCAGTACTTC. The encoded protein is CASSFDRATQETQYF. The whole variable domain, remainder taken from reference TRBV7-2 and TRBJ2-5, is GAGVSQSPSNKVTEKGKDVELRCDPISGHTALYWYRQSLGQGLEFLIYFQGNSAPDKSGLPSDRFSAERTGGSVSTLTIQRTQQEDSAVYLCASSFDRATQETQYFGPGTRLLVL.

The rearrangement joins TRBV27 to TRBJ1-1; 7 bases agree with TRBD1. Germline lookup yields CDR1 MNHEY and CDR2 SMNVEV (reference sequence). V lost 2 bases and J lost 5; bases outside the gene matches: 8. This CDR3 spans 15 amino acids. This CDR3 is CASSLLPQGRTEAFF. The CDR3 DNA sequence: TGTGCCAGCAGTTTACTCCCACAGGGGCGGACTGAAGCTTTCTTT.

V gene TRBV7-2 combines with J gene TRBJ1-2; 9 nucleotides agree with TRBD1. V lost 9 bases and J lost 8; bases outside the gene matches: 10. From germline, CDR1 is SGHTA and CDR2 FQGNSA. The CDR3 length is 13 residues. The CDR3, as DNA: TGTGCCAGGGGGACAGGGCCCCTTTTGGGCTACACCTTC. Amino acid sequence: CARGTGPLLGYTF. The full variable domain, its missing parts supplied by reference TRBV7-2 and TRBJ1-2, is GAGVSQSPSNKVTEKGKDVELRCDPISGHTALYWYRQSLGQGLEFLIYFQGNSAPDKSGLPSDRFSAERTGGSVSTLTIQRTQQEDSAVYLCARGTGPLLGYTFGSGTRLTVV.

The chain combines TRBV5-6 with TRBJ1-2, with TRBD1 identical over 9 bases. Germline V gene sequence: CDR1 SGHDT, CDR2 YYEEEE. The CDR3 totals 14 residues. J gave up 8 bases and V 0 bases, and 5 bases lay outside the gene matches. DNA for the CDR3: TGTGCCAGCAGCTTGGGGGACAGGGTATCAGGCTACACCTTC. Translating it yields CASSLGDRVSGYTF.